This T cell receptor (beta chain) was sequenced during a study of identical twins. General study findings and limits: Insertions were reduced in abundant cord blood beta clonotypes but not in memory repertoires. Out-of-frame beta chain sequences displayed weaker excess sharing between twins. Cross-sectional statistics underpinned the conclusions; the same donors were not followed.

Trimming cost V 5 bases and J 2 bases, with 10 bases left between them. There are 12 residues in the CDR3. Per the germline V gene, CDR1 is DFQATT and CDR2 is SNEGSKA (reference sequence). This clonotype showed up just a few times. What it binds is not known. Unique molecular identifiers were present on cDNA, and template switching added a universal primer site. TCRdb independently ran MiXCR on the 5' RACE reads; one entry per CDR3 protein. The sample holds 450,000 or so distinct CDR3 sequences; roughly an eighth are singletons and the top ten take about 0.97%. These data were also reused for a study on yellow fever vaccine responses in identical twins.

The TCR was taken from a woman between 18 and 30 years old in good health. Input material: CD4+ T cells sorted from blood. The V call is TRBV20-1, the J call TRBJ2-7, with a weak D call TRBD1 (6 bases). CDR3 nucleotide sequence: TGCAGTGCTCACAGGGATACCTACGAGCAGTACTTC. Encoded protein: CSAHRDTYEQYF.